The 11 T cell receptor beta chains listed next were all sequenced from one sample in a study of CD8+CD57+ T cells in acquired aplastic anemia. Sequenced patients had shown CD8+CD57+ cell expansion by flow cytometry. The study profiled TCR beta VDJ and CDR3 using genomic DNA as template. Each CDR3 protein is one row after TCRdb ran MiXCR on the reads. Of about 150,000 distinct CDR3 sequences listed, around half are singletons. Input material: sorted CD4+, CD8+, or CD8+CD57+ T cells (not recorded which) from PBMCs. The receptors derive from a human donor with aplastic anemia.

A word on this clonotype: A much bigger clone sits one base away, suggesting this may be a read error. This chain connects TRBV11-1 to TRBJ2-5, with D maybe TRBD1 (5 bases). This CDR3 comprises 17 residues. The V gene's germline CDR1 is SGHAT and CDR2 FQDESV (reference sequence). As DNA, the CDR3 is TGTGCCAGCAGCTTACCCCACGGACAAGATTTCCAAGAGGCCCAGTACTTC. It specifies CASSLPHGQDFQEAQYF.

This clonotype was counted at least ten times. V gene TRBV4-2 combines with J gene TRBJ2-2; 11 bases match TRBD2. The V gene's germline CDR1 is LGHNA and CDR2 YNFKEQ. The V and J ends lost 9 bases and 2 bases, in that order; junction bases with no gene match: 5. The CDR3 length is 15 residues. Here the CDR3 reads CASLAGGTNTGELFF. CDR3 sequence (DNA): TGTGCCAGTCTAGCGGGGGGCACAAACACCGGGGAGCTGTTTTTT.

This clonotype was counted at least ten times. The chain couples TRBV5-1 to TRBJ2-7; the D is unclear. The germline V gene encodes CDR1 SGHRS and CDR2 YFSETQ. V was cut by 0 bases and J by 3 bases, with 13 bases left in between. The CDR3 sequence is 15 residues long. The CDR3, as DNA: TGCGCCAGCAGCTTGGGCCAGGACCTCCGCTACGAGCAGTACTTC. As protein: CASSLGQDLRYEQYF.

The chain carries TRBV20-1 and TRBJ2-5, with 8 bases lining up with TRBD2. From germline, CDR1 is DFQATT and CDR2 SNEGSKA (reference sequence). Trimming took 5 bases from V and 3 from J; bases not matched to a gene: 8. The CDR3 has 14 amino acids. Here the CDR3 reads CSALLPTSEETQYF. CDR3 nucleotides: TGCAGTGCTTTACTTCCGACTAGCGAAGAGACCCAGTACTTC.

This clonotype was picked up many times. The chain links TRBV2 to TRBJ1-1; no firm D call. V shed 10 bases and J shed 5 bases, with 11 bases lying between them. Germline V gene data show CDR1 as SNHLY and CDR2 as FYNNEI. The CDR3 is 11 residues long. CDR3 bases: TGTGCCACCAAACTAGGGACTGAAGCTTTCTTT. This gives the protein CATKLGTEAFF.

This clonotype was detected many times. The chain combines TRBV19 with TRBJ1-3; D may be TRBD1 (6 bases). Trimming removed 7 bases from V and 4 bases from J, with 11 bases in between. Germline V gives CDR1 LNHDA, CDR2 SQIVND (reference sequence). The CDR3 sequence is 13 residues long. The CDR3 DNA reads as TGTGCCAGTAACGGACAGCCCGGAAACACCATATATTTT. Translating gives CASNGQPGNTIYF.

J is TRBJ2-1 and V is TRBV7-9; no definite D call. CDR1 and CDR2 (germline): SEHNR, FQNEAQ (reference sequence). CDR3 length: 13 residues. Trimming cost V 5 bases and J 7 bases, with 12 bases left between them. CDR3: CASSRTQGNEQFF. The CDR3 bases are TGTGCCAGCAGCCGAACGCAAGGGAATGAGCAGTTCTTC.

This clonotype was observed at least ten times. This chain connects TRBV10-3 to TRBJ2-7, with TRBD2 as a possible D gene (6 bases). This CDR3 comprises 15 residues. V lost 11 bases and J 4 bases, leaving 24 bases between the germline ends. CDR1 and CDR2 from the germline V gene are ENHRY and SYGVKD. This chain's CDR3 is CAHRGSQQPPYEQYF. CDR3 bases: TGTGCCCATCGGGGGTCGCAGCAACCCCCGTACGAGCAGTACTTC.

This clonotype showed up just a few times. V and J are TRBV12-5 and TRBJ2-3; D is perhaps TRBD1 or TRBD2 (5 bases each). CDR1 LGHNT and CDR2 FRNRAP come from the germline V gene. Trimming pared 1 base from V and 5 bases from J, leaving 10 bases between. The CDR3 extends over 14 amino acids. The CDR3 loop reads CASGLAGQRDTQYF. CDR3 bases: TGTGCTAGTGGTTTGGCGGGGCAGAGAGATACGCAGTATTTT.

This clonotype was recorded many times. The J gene is TRBJ1-5, the V gene TRBV19, with D uncertain. This CDR3 has 15 amino acids. V was pared by 6 bases and J by 2 bases, with 14 bases between. Germline V CDR1 and CDR2: LNHDA, SQIVND (reference sequence). CDR3 residues: CASSPGLWGNQPQHF. DNA of the CDR3: TGTGCCAGTAGCCCCGGGCTTTGGGGCAATCAGCCCCAGCATTTT.

In its sample, this clonotype was seen many times. The CDR3 sequence is CASSLWPETNYGYTF. CDR3 nucleotide sequence: TGTGCCAGCAGCTTGTGGCCGGAAACTAACTATGGCTACACCTTC. V gene TRBV5-4 combines with J gene TRBJ1-2; D unresolved. Trimming took off 1 base at V and 0 bases at J, with 10 bases between the two ends. The CDR3 runs to 15 residues. Germline CDR1 reads SGHNT; CDR2 reads YYREEE (reference sequence).